The 25 T cell receptor beta chains given below trace back to one sample, sequenced in a study of T cells expressing NK-cell markers. One entry per CDR3 protein, without DNA, is what TCRdb gives after re-calling the 5' RACE reads. The sample has 350,000 to 400,000 distinct CDR3 sequences. Sequencing was carried out using blood T cells: a sorted CD56 or NKG2C T cell subset, CD4+ or CD8+ T cells, or bulk PBMC T cells (not recorded which). Receptors were obtained from a woman in her forties or fifties in good health.

V and J are TRBV6-5 and TRBJ2-6. The CDR3 is 15 residues long. Germline assignment: CDR1 MNHEY and CDR2 SVGAGI. This chain's CDR3 is CASSLQGAGANVLTF.

This chain links TRBV7-8 with TRBJ2-3. The V gene's germline CDR1 is SGHVS and CDR2 FQNEAQ. This CDR3 spans 16 amino acids. CDR3: CASSLFQRPSTDTQYF.

The rearrangement links TRBV5-1 to TRBJ1-1. Germline CDR1 is SGHRS and CDR2 is YFSETQ. This CDR3 has 15 residues. CDR3 amino acids: CASSPRSRPNTEAFF. The whole variable domain, remainder taken from reference TRBV5-1 and TRBJ1-1, is KAGVTQTPRYLIKTRGQQVTLSCSPISGHRSVSWYQQTPGQGLQFLFEYFSETQRNKGNFPGRFSGRQFSNSRSEMNVSTLELGDSALYLCASSPRSRPNTEAFFGQGTRLTVV.

The CDR3 loop reads CSVQGQGVLREYEQYF. The genes are TRBV29-1 and TRBJ2-7; TCRdb picks TRBD1, but there is no DNA to check that call. This CDR3 is built from 16 residues. Germline assignment: CDR1 SQVTM and CDR2 ANQGSEA.

The genes are TRBV12-3 or TRBV12-4 and TRBJ2-7. This CDR3 contains 12 residues. This CDR3 reads CASSFGEQEQYF.

This CDR3 reads CSARDTQSGETQYF. The V call is TRBV20-1, the J call TRBJ2-5; TCRdb reports TRBD1, a call that lacks DNA to check it against. This CDR3 is built from 14 residues. The germline CDR1 and CDR2 sequences are DFQATT and SNEGSKA (reference sequence).

CDR3 region: CASSSLGTLKGELFF. The chain links TRBV11-2 to TRBJ2-2; there is no DNA to check the TCRdb D call of TRBD1. This CDR3 is 15 amino acids long. Germline CDR1 and CDR2: SGHAT and FQNNGV.

The chain combines TRBV6-5 with TRBJ2-1; the D gene TCRdb calls, TRBD1, cannot be checked with no DNA. This CDR3 has 16 residues. Germline V gives CDR1 MNHEY, CDR2 SVGAGI. The CDR3 reads CASALYRARAHNEQFF.

The chain recombines TRBV27 with TRBJ1-6. Germline V lookup: CDR1 MNHEY, CDR2 SMNVEV (reference sequence). This CDR3 has 14 amino acids. CDR3 sequence reads: CASLSRDSGSPLHF.

The chain recombines TRBV7-2 with TRBJ2-3; the D gene TCRdb calls, TRBD2, cannot be checked with no DNA. Germline CDR1 reads SGHTA; CDR2 reads FQGNSA. The CDR3 has 15 amino acids. The CDR3 sequence: CASSPGLAGGQPQYF.

CDR3 protein: CASSTGLAGVYQETQYF. The chain recombines TRBV5-1 with TRBJ2-5; as DNA is missing, the TRBD2 call by TCRdb cannot be tested. The CDR3 contains 17 residues. Germline V gene lookup returns CDR1 SGHRS and CDR2 YFSETQ.

This chain joins TRBV6-6 and TRBJ2-1; with no DNA, the TCRdb D assignment of TRBD2 cannot be verified. There are 13 residues in the CDR3. The germline gives CDR1 MNHNY, CDR2 SVGAGI (reference sequence). The CDR3 here is CASSYRGSSEQFF.

V usage is TRBV5-5 and J usage is TRBJ1-2. This CDR3 comprises 13 residues. Germline assignment: CDR1 SGHKS and CDR2 YYEKEE (reference sequence). The CDR3 loop is CASSVPVNYGYTF.

The chain recombines TRBV19 with TRBJ2-1; TCRdb proposes TRBD1, but this gene call is untestable without DNA. CDR1 is LNHDA and CDR2 is SQIVND in the germline V gene (reference sequence). The CDR3 contains 14 residues. This CDR3 is CASNPGISNNEQFF.

The chain couples TRBV20-1 to TRBJ1-3. Germline lookup yields CDR1 DFQATT and CDR2 SNEGSKA (reference sequence). This CDR3 is built from 13 residues. The CDR3 loop is CSASTVVGNTIYF.

This chain uses TRBV12-3 or TRBV12-4 with TRBJ2-7; the D call from TCRdb, TRBD2, cannot be confirmed without DNA. CDR3 length equals 17 residues. CDR3 sequence reads: CASSWGRLAGGSYEQYF.

The V gene is TRBV5-1, the J gene TRBJ2-2; TCRdb returns TRBD2, unconfirmable since there is no DNA. The V gene's germline CDR1 is SGHRS and CDR2 YFSETQ. CDR3 length: 15 residues. CDR3: CASSSGTPTTGELFF.

Here the CDR3 reads CALPEGRGRILYTEAFF. The rearrangement uses TRBV10-3 and TRBJ1-1; TCRdb's D call of TRBD1 is untestable without DNA. Germline assignment: CDR1 ENHRY and CDR2 SYGVKD. The CDR3 has 17 amino acids.

This chain connects TRBV5-1 to TRBJ2-2; absent DNA, TCRdb's TRBD1 call cannot be checked. In germline, CDR1 is SGHRS, CDR2 YFSETQ. The CDR3 is 17 amino acids. CDR3 in amino acids: CASSSLGAGQGTGELFF.

This CDR3 is CASSRDSNREQYF. The chain combines TRBV5-5 with TRBJ2-7; absent DNA, TCRdb's TRBD2 call cannot be checked. The CDR3 totals 13 residues. The V gene's germline CDR1 is SGHKS and CDR2 YYEKEE (reference sequence).

The chain carries TRBV12-3 or TRBV12-4 and TRBJ1-1; with no DNA, the TCRdb D assignment of TRBD1 cannot be verified. The CDR3 spans 17 residues. The CDR3 loop is CASSLGRGQGLNTEAFF.

Measured by frequency, this clonotype is medium-sized. The rearrangement joins TRBV12-3 or TRBV12-4 to TRBJ2-1. The CDR3 spans 14 residues. Here the CDR3 reads CASIKTSAYNEQFF.

The rearrangement links TRBV5-1 to TRBJ2-1. The CDR3 covers 15 residues. Looked up from germline, CDR1 is SGHRS and CDR2 is YFSETQ. The CDR3 is CASSLELGLHNEQFF.

The chain is built from TRBV24-1 and TRBJ1-2. Germline V gene data show CDR1 as KGHDR and CDR2 as SFDVKD. CDR3 size: 18 residues. Here the CDR3 reads CATSDFLPDVFVFYGYTF.

The J gene is TRBJ2-5, the V gene TRBV29-1; there is no DNA to check the TCRdb D call of TRBD2. This CDR3 spans 12 amino acids. Germline V gene data show CDR1 as SQVTM and CDR2 as ANQGSEA. The CDR3 reads CSVGSPQETQYF.